A selection of T cell receptor beta chains follows, all from one sample in a study of OX40 agonist ivuxolimab in advanced cancers. Using immunoSEQ multiplex PCR, the repertoire was profiled, and TCRdb retains in-frame clones only, with some absent. The table has roughly 86,000 clones, over 90% seen once. Sequenced material: CD4+ or CD8+ T cells sorted from blood, taken in a trial of the OX40 agonist ivuxolimab. The receptor set was obtained from an adult with an advanced solid tumor such as melanoma, head and neck, liver or kidney cancer. Each CDR3 is given with its conserved first and last residue. D genes are given only for firm matches. Clone size is not always given. Where it is, it says once, few, many or a class for expanded clones.

v_gene	j_gene	d_gene	abundance	CDR3nt	CDR3aa
TRBV28	TRBJ1-5	.	.	TGTGCCAGCTGGGGACCGCAGGGGTATCAGCCCCAGCATTTT	CASWGPQGYQPQHF
TRBV5-4	TRBJ1-1	.	.	TGTGCCAGCAGGAACGGCTACACTGAAGCTTTCTTT	CASRNGYTEAFF
TRBV5-1	TRBJ2-5	TRBD1	.	TGCGCCAGCAGCTTGACAGGGGGCTATGAGACCCAGTACTTC	CASSLTGGYETQYF
TRBV9	TRBJ2-6	TRBD1	.	TGTGCCAGCAGCGTAGCCGGGACAGGGGGCGCTGGGGCCAACGTCCTGACTTTC	CASSVAGTGGAGANVLTF
TRBV19	TRBJ2-1	TRBD2	few	TGTGCCAGTACCCATCAGGGACTAGCAGGCTACAATGAGCAGTTCTTC	CASTHQGLAGYNEQFF
TRBV5-4	TRBJ2-5	TRBD2	.	TGTGCCAGCAGCCCGCCTAGCGGGAGTCAAGAGACCCAGTACTTC	CASSPPSGSQETQYF
TRBV27	TRBJ2-7	TRBD2	.	TGTGCCAGCAGCCGCGGACTAGCGGGAGACAGGGGGGACGAGCAGTACTTC	CASSRGLAGDRGDEQYF
TRBV19	TRBJ2-1	.	.	TGTGCCAGGACAACAGGGTTCGTACAGTTCTTC	CARTTGFVQFF
TRBV5-8	TRBJ1-2	.	.	TGTGCCAGCAGCTTGACGAGGACCTATGGCTACACCTTC	CASSLTRTYGYTF
TRBV5-1	TRBJ1-1	.	.	TGCGCCAGCAGCAAAGGCCTGCCCATCAGGGGTAAGAGAGAAGCTTTCTTT	CASSKGLPIRGKREAFF
TRBV7-9	TRBJ2-5	.	.	TGTGCCAGCAGCCACCCGGGGGCCGTGGAGACCCAGTACTTC	CASSHPGAVETQYF
TRBV7-2	TRBJ1-4	.	.	TGTGCCAGCAGCTTATTTCAGGGGATAGGGAAACTGTTTTTT	CASSLFQGIGKLFF
TRBV13	TRBJ2-5	TRBD2	.	TGTGCCAGCAGCCCCGGACTAGCGGGAGCTGAGACCCAGTACTTC	CASSPGLAGAETQYF
TRBV11-2	TRBJ1-1	TRBD1	.	TGTGCCAGCAGCTTCGGGACAGGGCACACTGAAGCTTTCTTT	CASSFGTGHTEAFF
TRBV19	TRBJ2-2	TRBD1	.	TGTGCCAGTAGTTGGACAGGGGGCGCGAACACCGGGGAGCTGTTTTTT	CASSWTGGANTGELFF
TRBV5-8	TRBJ1-2	TRBD1	.	TGTGCCAGCAGCAGAGGGACAGCTCTATTTGACTACACCTTC	CASSRGTALFDYTF
TRBV10-3	TRBJ2-7	.	once	TGTGCCATCAGTGAGTCGGCGCGGGGCCGCTCCTACGAGCAGTACTTC	CAISESARGRSYEQYF
TRBV7-2	TRBJ1-1	.	.	TGTGCCAGCAGCTTGTGGGGTAACACTGAAGCTTTCTTT	CASSLWGNTEAFF
TRBV6-5	TRBJ1-1	.	once	TGTGCCAGCAGCCAGGGAATAGCTGAAGCTTTCTTT	CASSQGIAEAFF
TRBV20-1	TRBJ1-1	.	few	TGCAGTGCTAGAGATACAGGGGAAGCTTTCTTT	CSARDTGEAFF
TRBV7-8	TRBJ2-2	TRBD2	.	TGTGCCAGCAGCTCCGGACTAGCGGATTTCACCGGGGAGCTGTTTTTT	CASSSGLADFTGELFF
TRBV10-3	TRBJ1-4	TRBD1	.	TGTGCCATCAGGCATGACAGGGATGAAAAACTGTTTTTT	CAIRHDRDEKLFF
TRBV11-2	TRBJ2-5	TRBD2	.	TGTGCCAGCAGCTTCCGACTAGCGGGAGGGGAGACCCAGTACTTC	CASSFRLAGGETQYF
TRBV6-6	TRBJ1-1	.	.	TGTGCCAGCAGTAACACCCGGGCCACTAGGTCGGCTTTCTTT	CASSNTRATRSAFF
TRBV28	TRBJ1-5	TRBD1	.	TGTGCCAGCAGGCTACAGGGGGCGGTCAATCAGCCCCAGCATTTT	CASRLQGAVNQPQHF
TRBV2	TRBJ1-3	.	.	TGTGCCAGCACGAGGGCCTCTGGAAACACCATATATTTT	CASTRASGNTIYF
TRBV4-3	TRBJ1-4	.	.	TGCGCCAGCAGCCAAGATTTTGGGGTGGGTCTTGAAAAACTGTTTTTT	CASSQDFGVGLEKLFF
TRBV9	TRBJ2-2	TRBD2	.	TGTGCCAGCAGCAAACTAGCGGGCGCCACCGGGGAGCTGTTTTTT	CASSKLAGATGELFF
TRBV11-3	TRBJ2-7	.	once	TGTGCCAGCAGCTTAGGGGGTATCGCCTACGAGCAGTACTTC	CASSLGGIAYEQYF
TRBV5-1	TRBJ1-4	.	.	TGCGCCAGCAGCCCGGGTGGGACGGCCGAAAAACTGTTTTTT	CASSPGGTAEKLFF
TRBV18	TRBJ2-7	TRBD2	.	TGTGCCAGCTCCGGAGACGGGGGGGTCGAGCAGTACTTC	CASSGDGGVEQYF
TRBV19	TRBJ1-4	TRBD1	.	TGTGCCAGTAGGCGGAACATCGGGACAGAAGATGAAAAACTGTTTTTT	CASRRNIGTEDEKLFF
TRBV18	TRBJ2-5	TRBD1	.	TGTGCCAGCTCACGGGACAGACAAGAGACCCAGTACTTC	CASSRDRQETQYF